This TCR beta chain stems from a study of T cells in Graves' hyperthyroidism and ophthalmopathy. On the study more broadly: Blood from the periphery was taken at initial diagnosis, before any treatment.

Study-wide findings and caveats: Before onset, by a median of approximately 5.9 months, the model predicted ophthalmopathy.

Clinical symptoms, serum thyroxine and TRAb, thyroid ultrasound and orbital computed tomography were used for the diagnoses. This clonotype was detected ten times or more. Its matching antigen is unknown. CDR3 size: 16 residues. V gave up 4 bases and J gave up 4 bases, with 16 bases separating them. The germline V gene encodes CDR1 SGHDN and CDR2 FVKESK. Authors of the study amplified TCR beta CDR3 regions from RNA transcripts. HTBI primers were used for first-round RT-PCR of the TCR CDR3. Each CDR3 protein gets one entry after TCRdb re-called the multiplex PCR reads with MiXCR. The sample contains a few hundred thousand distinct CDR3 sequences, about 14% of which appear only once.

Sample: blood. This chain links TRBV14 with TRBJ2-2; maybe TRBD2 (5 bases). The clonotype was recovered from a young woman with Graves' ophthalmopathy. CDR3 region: CASSRRRTGSTGELFF. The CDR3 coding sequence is TGTGCCAGCAGCCGGAGAAGGACGGGAAGCACCGGGGAGCTGTTTTTT. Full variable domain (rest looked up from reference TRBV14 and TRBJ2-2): EAGVTQFPSHSVIEKGQTVTLRCDPISGHDNLYWYRRVMGKEIKFLLHFVKESKQDESGMPNNRFLAERTGGTYSTLKVQPAELEDSGVYFCASSRRRTGSTGELFFGEGSRLTVL.